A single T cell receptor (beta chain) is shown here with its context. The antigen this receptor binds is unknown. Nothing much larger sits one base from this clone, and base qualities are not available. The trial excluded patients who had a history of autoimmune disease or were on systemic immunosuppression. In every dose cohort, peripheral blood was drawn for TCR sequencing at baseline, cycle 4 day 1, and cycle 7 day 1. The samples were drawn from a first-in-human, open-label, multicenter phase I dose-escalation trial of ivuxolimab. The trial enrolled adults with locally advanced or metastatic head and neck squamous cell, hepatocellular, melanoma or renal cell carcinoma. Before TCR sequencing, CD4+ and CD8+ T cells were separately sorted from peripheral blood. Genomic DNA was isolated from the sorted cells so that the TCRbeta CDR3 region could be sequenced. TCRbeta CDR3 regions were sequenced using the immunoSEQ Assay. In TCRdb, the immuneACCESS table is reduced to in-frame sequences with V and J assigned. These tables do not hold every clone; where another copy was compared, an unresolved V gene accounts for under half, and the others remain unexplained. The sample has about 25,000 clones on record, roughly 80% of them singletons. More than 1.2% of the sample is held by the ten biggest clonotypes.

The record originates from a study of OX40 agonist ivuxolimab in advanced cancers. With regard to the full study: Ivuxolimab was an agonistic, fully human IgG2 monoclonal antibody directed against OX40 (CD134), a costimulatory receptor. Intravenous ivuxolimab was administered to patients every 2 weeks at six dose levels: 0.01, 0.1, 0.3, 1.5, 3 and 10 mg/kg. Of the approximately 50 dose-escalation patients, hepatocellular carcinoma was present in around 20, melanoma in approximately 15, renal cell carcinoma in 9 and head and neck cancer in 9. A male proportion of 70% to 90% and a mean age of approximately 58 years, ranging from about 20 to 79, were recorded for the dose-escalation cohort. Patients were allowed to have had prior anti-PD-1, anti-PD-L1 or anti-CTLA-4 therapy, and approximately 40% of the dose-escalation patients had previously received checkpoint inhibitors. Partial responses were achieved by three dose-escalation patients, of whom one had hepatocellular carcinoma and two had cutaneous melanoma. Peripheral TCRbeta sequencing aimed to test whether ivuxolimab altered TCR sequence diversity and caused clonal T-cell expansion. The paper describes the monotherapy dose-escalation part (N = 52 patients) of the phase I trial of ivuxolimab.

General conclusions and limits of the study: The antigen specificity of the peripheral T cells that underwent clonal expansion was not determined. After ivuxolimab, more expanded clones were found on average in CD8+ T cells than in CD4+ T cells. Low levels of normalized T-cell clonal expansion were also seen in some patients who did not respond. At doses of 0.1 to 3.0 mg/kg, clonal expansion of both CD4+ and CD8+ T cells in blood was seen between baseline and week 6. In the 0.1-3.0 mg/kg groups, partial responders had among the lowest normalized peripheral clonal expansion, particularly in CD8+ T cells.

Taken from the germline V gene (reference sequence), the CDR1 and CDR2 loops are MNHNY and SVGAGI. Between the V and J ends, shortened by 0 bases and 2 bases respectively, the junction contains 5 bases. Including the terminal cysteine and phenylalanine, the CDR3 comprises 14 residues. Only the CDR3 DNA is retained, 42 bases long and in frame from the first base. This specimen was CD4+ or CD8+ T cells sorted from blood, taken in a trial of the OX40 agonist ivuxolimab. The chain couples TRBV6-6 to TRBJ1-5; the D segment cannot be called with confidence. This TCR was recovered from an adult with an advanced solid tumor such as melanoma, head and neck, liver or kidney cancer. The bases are TGTGCCAGCAGTTACTCGTCGGGCAATCAGCCCCAGCATTTT. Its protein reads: CASSYSSGNQPQHF.